The T cell receptor beta chain described here comes from a study of blood T cell repertoires in COVID-19. CDR3 length equals 15 residues. Trimming removed 5 bases from V and 6 bases from J; junction bases left unmatched: 6. Germline assignment: CDR1 SGHRS and CDR2 YFSETQ. The method was immunoSEQ multiplex PCR; TCRdb's version includes in-frame clones alone and lacks a portion of them. The sample records about 240,000 clones, 85% to 90% being singletons. This TCR was sampled from a woman in her twenties or thirties who had recovered from COVID-19. Sample: PBMCs or T cells enriched from blood (not recorded which). The chain employs TRBV5-1 and TRBJ2-2; 11 bases are shared with TRBD2. The CDR3 DNA reads as TGCGCCAGCAGTGGCCTAGCGGGAGGATCCGGGGAGCTGTTTTTT. Amino acid sequence: CASSGLAGGSGELFF.